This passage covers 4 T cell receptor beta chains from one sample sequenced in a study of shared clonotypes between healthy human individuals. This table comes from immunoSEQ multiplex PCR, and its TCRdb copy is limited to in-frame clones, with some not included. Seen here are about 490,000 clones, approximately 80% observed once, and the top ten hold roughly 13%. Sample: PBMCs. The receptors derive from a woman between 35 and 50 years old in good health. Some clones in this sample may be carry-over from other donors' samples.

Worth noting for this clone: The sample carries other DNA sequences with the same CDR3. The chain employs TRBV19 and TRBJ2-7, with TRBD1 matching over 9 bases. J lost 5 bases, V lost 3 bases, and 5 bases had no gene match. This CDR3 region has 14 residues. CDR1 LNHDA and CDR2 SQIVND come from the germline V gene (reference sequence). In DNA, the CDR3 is TGTGCCAGTAGTATTGGACAGGGGAGGGACGAGCAGTACTTC. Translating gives CASSIGQGRDEQYF.

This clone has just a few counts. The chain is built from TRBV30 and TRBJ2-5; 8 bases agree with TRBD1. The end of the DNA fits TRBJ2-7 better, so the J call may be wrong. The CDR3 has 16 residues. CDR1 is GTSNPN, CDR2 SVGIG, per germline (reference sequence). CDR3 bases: TGTGCCTGGAGTGCCTTGACAGGGGTCTACTCCTACGAGCAGTACTTC. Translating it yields CAWSALTGVYSYEQYF.

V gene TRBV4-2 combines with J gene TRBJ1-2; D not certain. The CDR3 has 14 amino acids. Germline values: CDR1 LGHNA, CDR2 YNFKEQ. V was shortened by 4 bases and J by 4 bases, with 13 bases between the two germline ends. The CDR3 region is CASSPRESGYGYTF. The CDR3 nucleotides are TGTGCCAGCAGCCCGAGGGAATCGGGCTATGGCTACACCTTC.

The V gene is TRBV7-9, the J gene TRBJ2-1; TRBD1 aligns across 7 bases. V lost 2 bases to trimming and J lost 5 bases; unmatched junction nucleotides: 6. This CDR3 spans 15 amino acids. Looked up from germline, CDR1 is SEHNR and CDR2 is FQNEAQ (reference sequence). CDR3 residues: CASSLSPDRDNEQFF. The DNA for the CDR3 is TGTGCCAGCAGCTTAAGCCCCGACAGGGACAATGAGCAGTTCTTC.